A selection of T cell receptor beta chains follows, all from one sample in a study of T-cell memory formation after mild COVID-19. TCRdb passed the 5' RACE reads through MiXCR, listing each CDR3 protein once. The table includes roughly 110,000 distinct CDR3 sequences, about 15% detected once. Input material: PBMCs or a T cell subset sorted from them (not recorded which). All receptors derive from an adult woman who had mild COVID-19 (a few samples of this study predate the infection). Cell type and time point are not known. CDR3s include the opening cysteine and the closing phenylalanine or tryptophan. A D gene is named only where the DNA matches it firmly. Clone size, where shown, is once, few, many, or a class for clones that have expanded.

j_call d_call v_call clone_size cdr3_aa cdr3_nt
TRBJ2-1 TRBD2 TRBV4-1 few CASSQWAPLAGGYNEQFF TGCGCCAGCAGCCAGTGGGCCCCACTAGCGGGAGGATACAATGAGCAGTTCTTC
TRBJ1-5 . TRBV20-1 few CSASQVGQPQHF TGCAGTGCTAGCCAAGTTGGGCAGCCCCAGCATTTT
TRBJ2-3 . TRBV7-9 . CASSLGLFPTDTQYF TGTGCCAGCAGCTTAGGACTATTTCCCACAGATACGCAGTATTTT
TRBJ2-3 TRBD1 TRBV5-1 . CASSPPTGSTDTQYF TGCGCCAGCAGCCCCCCGACAGGGAGCACAGATACGCAGTATTTT
TRBJ1-1 TRBD1 TRBV27 few CASSPSRDRGRLFGAEAFF TGTGCCAGCAGTCCTTCCAGGGACAGGGGGCGTTTGTTCGGAGCTGAAGCTTTCTTT
TRBJ2-3 . TRBV6-4 few CASSDQNSTDTQYF TGTGCCAGCAGTGATCAGAACAGCACAGATACGCAGTATTTT
TRBJ1-2 . TRBV29-1 few CSVEDEGPSYGYTF TGCAGCGTTGAAGATGAGGGACCCAGCTATGGCTACACCTTC
TRBJ2-1 . TRBV4-3 . CASSQDTIWGDSYNEQFF TGCGCCAGCAGCCAAGATACGATTTGGGGAGACTCCTACAATGAGCAGTTCTTC
TRBJ2-7 . TRBV7-6 . CASSLAADSYEQYF TGTGCCAGCAGCTTAGCCGCTGACTCCTACGAGCAGTACTTC
TRBJ1-1 . TRBV6-2/TRBV6-3 few CASRYEMNTEAFF TGTGCCAGCAGATACGAAATGAACACTGAAGCTTTCTTT
TRBJ1-5 TRBD1 TRBV19 . CASRTGIPGQKQPQHF TGTGCCAGTAGGACGGGGATACCGGGACAGAAACAGCCCCAGCATTTT
TRBJ2-3 TRBD1 TRBV7-3 . CASSPRLDRELADTQYF TGTGCCAGCAGCCCAAGACTGGACAGGGAGTTGGCAGATACGCAGTATTTT
TRBJ2-3 . TRBV5-1 . CASSLYRGGGTDTQYF TGCGCCAGCAGCTTATACAGGGGAGGGGGCACAGATACGCAGTATTTT
TRBJ2-2 . TRBV7-6 . CASSSQTGELFF TGTGCCAGCAGCTCTCAGACCGGGGAGCTGTTTTTT
TRBJ2-2 TRBD1 TRBV6-5 few CASSQLRDRVGAGELFF TGTGCCAGCAGTCAACTCCGCGACAGGGTGGGCGCCGGGGAGCTGTTTTTT
TRBJ2-1 TRBD1 TRBV24-1 few CATSAPPGQGAYNEQFF TGTGCCACCAGTGCCCCACCGGGACAGGGGGCTTACAATGAGCAGTTCTTC
TRBJ2-2 . TRBV19 few CASSIDVGVVGTGELFF TGTGCCAGTAGTATAGATGTTGGGGTAGTGGGCACCGGGGAGCTGTTTTTT
TRBJ2-5 TRBD1 TRBV7-9 . CASSWGQGIEETQYF TGTGCCAGCAGTTGGGGACAGGGGATAGAAGAGACCCAGTACTTC
TRBJ2-1 TRBD2 TRBV7-7 many CASSLIAGGPNEQFF TGTGCTAGCAGCTTAATAGCGGGAGGGCCCAATGAGCAGTTCTTC
TRBJ2-1 . TRBV7-9 few CASSLGIAPDEQFF TGTGCCAGCAGCTTAGGGATAGCGCCCGATGAGCAGTTCTTC
TRBJ1-3 . TRBV7-2 . CASSQDRNSGNTIYF TGTGCCAGCAGCCAGGACAGAAACTCTGGAAACACCATATATTTT
TRBJ1-2 . TRBV27 . CASSSYRDWEGYTF TGTGCCAGCAGTTCCTACAGGGATTGGGAGGGCTACACCTTC
TRBJ2-7 . TRBV5-6 few CASSLTGTAYEQYF TGTGCCAGCAGCTTGACGGGAACAGCCTACGAGCAGTACTTC
TRBJ1-2 TRBD1 TRBV24-1 . CATSDDRERGYTF TGTGCCACCAGTGACGACAGGGAGCGCGGCTACACCTTC
TRBJ2-5 TRBD1 TRBV29-1 many CSVEGQGSVETQYF TGCAGCGTTGAGGGACAGGGAAGTGTGGAGACCCAGTACTTC
TRBJ2-4 TRBD1 TRBV12-3/TRBV12-4 few CASRPGQKNIQYF TGTGCCAGCAGACCGGGACAGAAAAACATTCAGTACTTC
TRBJ2-5 . TRBV2 . CASSEMGTHQALTQYF TGTGCCAGCAGTGAAATGGGGACCCACCAGGCCCTAACCCAGTACTTC